A selection of T cell receptor beta chains follows, all from one sample in a study of CXCR3-negative and CXCR3-positive naive CD8 T cells. TCRdb reprocessed the 5' RACE reads and keeps a single row for each CDR3 protein, giving no DNA. This sample contains around 50,000 distinct CDR3 sequences. Material for sequencing was naive CXCR3+ CD8+ T cells from blood. These receptors were taken from a human donor in good health. Some clones in this sample may be carry-over from other donors' samples. CDR3s include the opening cysteine and the closing phenylalanine or tryptophan.

J gene | V gene | CDR3 protein
TRBJ2-7 | TRBV7-9 | CASSPGADYEQYF
TRBJ2-1 | TRBV29-1 | CSARGGSYNEQFF
TRBJ2-5 | TRBV10-3 | CAISDGEETQYF
TRBJ2-7 | TRBV3-1 | CASSQVPLYEQYF
TRBJ2-1 | TRBV7-6 | CASSLQGVGLYEQFF
TRBJ2-1 | TRBV12-3/TRBV12-4 | CASSLSRQGYNEQFF
TRBJ2-7 | TRBV7-2 | CASSGAGASYEQYF
TRBJ1-3 | TRBV28 | CASSGGWGDSGNTIYF
TRBJ2-1 | TRBV14 | CASSQEWVEQFF
TRBJ1-2 | TRBV20-1 | CSARDITLSYGYTF
TRBJ1-4 | TRBV2 | CASRMTGELFF
TRBJ1-4 | TRBV29-1 | CSVDFGTGTGGGNEKLFF
TRBJ1-1 | TRBV7-3 | CASSLHAGTANTEAFF
TRBJ1-5 | TRBV28 | CASSLRQGFQPQHF
TRBJ2-3 | TRBV28 | CASSLTTDTQYF
TRBJ2-1 | TRBV10-3 | CAISGGNRYNEQFF
TRBJ2-1 | TRBV5-6 | CASSPEGAFRDEQFF